The T cell receptor (beta chain) under discussion was sequenced for a study of blood T cell repertoires in COVID-19. On the study more broadly: Both acute and convalescent COVID-19 samples were obtained from the United States, Italy and Spain. T cells, B-cell-depleted T cells, or PBMCs supplied cDNA or gDNA.

This CDR3 is 13 amino acids long. CDR1 and CDR2 (germline): LNHDA, SQIVND (reference sequence). Trimming took off 11 bases at V and 4 bases at J, with 17 bases between the two ends. In the original workflow: Counts of nucleated cells, estimated from reference gene primer amplification, were obtained. The method was immunoSEQ multiplex PCR; TCRdb's version includes in-frame clones alone and lacks a portion of them. The V and J calls and clone size are taken from that table; D and trimming were inferred from the DNA. This sample has some 210,000 clones; 82% occur once, and the top ten carry approximately 12%.

The sequenced sample consisted of peripheral blood. This receptor was identified in a woman between 40 and 50 years old with acute or convalescent COVID-19. The V and J genes are TRBV19 and TRBJ1-1, with D tentatively TRBD1 (6 bases). The CDR3 protein is CACQQGKSTEAFF. Here the CDR3 DNA reads TGTGCCTGCCAACAGGGCAAGAGCACTGAAGCTTTCTTT.